The 17 T cell receptor beta chains reported below all come from one sample, sequenced in a study of response to subunit inactivated influenza vaccine. Each CDR3 protein is one row after TCRdb ran MiXCR on the RT-PCR reads. The sample contains some 600,000 distinct CDR3 sequences, about 14% of which appear only once. The starting material was PBMCs from blood, obtained 14 to 15 days before vaccination. These receptors were taken from a man aged 50-60 years who received an inactivated influenza vaccine.

This clonotype has just a few counts. This chain joins TRBV20-1 and TRBJ2-3; D is unresolved. In germline, CDR1 is DFQATT, CDR2 SNEGSKA (reference sequence). The CDR3 covers 13 residues. CDR3 bases: TGCAGCCCGGACCCCAAAAACACAGATACGCAGTATTTT. This translates into CSPDPKNTDTQYF.

This clonotype showed up just a few times. This chain uses TRBV7-9 with TRBJ1-5, with no clear D. In germline, CDR1 is SEHNR, CDR2 FQNEAQ (reference sequence). Trimming took off 5 bases at V and 2 bases at J, with 13 bases between the two ends. The CDR3 consists of 15 residues. This CDR3 is CASSRGVEGNQPQHF. The CDR3 DNA sequence: TGTGCCAGCAGCCGCGGGGTCGAAGGCAATCAGCCCCAGCATTTT.

The rearrangement uses TRBV20-1 and TRBJ2-5, with 9 bases identical to TRBD2. After removal of 7 bases from V and 1 base from J, the junction contained 1 base not matched to a gene. There are 12 residues in the CDR3. Germline V gene data show CDR1 as DFQATT and CDR2 as SNEGSKA (reference sequence). The CDR3 loop is CSGAGGQETQYF. For the CDR3, the DNA is TGCAGTGGAGCGGGGGGCCAAGAGACCCAGTACTTC.

This sequence joins TRBV12-3 or TRBV12-4 and TRBJ1-6; no firm D call. The CDR3 loop spans 15 amino acids. V was clipped by 3 bases and J by 5 bases, with 11 bases between them. CDR3 nucleotide sequence: TGTGCCAGCAGTTTTCGGTTTTTGGATAATTCACCCCTCCACTTT. Protein product: CASSFRFLDNSPLHF.

This clonotype has a handful of counts. The chain carries TRBV20-1 and TRBJ2-1; D remains ambiguous. This CDR3 comprises 14 residues. The germline V and J ends were trimmed by 1 base and 10 bases, with 17 bases remaining between them. Germline V gene lookup returns CDR1 DFQATT and CDR2 SNEGSKA (reference sequence). The DNA for the CDR3 is TGCAGTGCTAGAGCTCTAGAACAATTCGGCGAGCAGTTCTTC. Its protein is CSARALEQFGEQFF.

This sequence joins TRBV5-5 and TRBJ1-2; 9 bases line up with TRBD1. With V trimmed by 2 bases and J by 4 bases, 6 bases remained unmatched. The length of the CDR3 is 15 residues. Per the germline V gene, CDR1 is SGHKS and CDR2 is YYEKEE (reference sequence). The CDR3 here is CASSFPPGQGYGYTF. DNA of the CDR3: TGTGCCAGCAGCTTTCCGCCGGGACAGGGCTATGGCTACACCTTC.

V usage is TRBV28 and J usage is TRBJ2-3; D is uncertain. Germline loops: CDR1 MDHEN, CDR2 SYDVKM. Trimming took 4 bases from V and 2 from J, leaving 7 bases between them. The CDR3 is 13 residues long. CDR3 in amino acids: CASSSPVTDTQYF. CDR3 coding DNA: TGTGCCAGCAGTTCGCCGGTCACAGATACGCAGTATTTT. The full variable domain, with the rest looked up from reference TRBV28 and TRBJ2-3, is DVKVTQSSRYLVKRTGEKVFLECVQDMDHENMFWYRQDPGLGLRLIYFSYDVKMKEKGDIPEGYSVSREKKERFSLILESASTNQTSMYLCASSSPVTDTQYFGPGTRLTVL.

The sample holds many counts of this clonotype. V and J are TRBV29-1 and TRBJ1-1; 10 nucleotides align to TRBD1. The germline V gene encodes CDR1 SQVTM and CDR2 ANQGSEA. The CDR3 has 13 residues. J was trimmed by 6 bases and V by 8 bases; bases with no gene match: 9. The CDR3 sequence: CSTFGQGGAEAFF. CDR3 coding DNA: TGCAGCACCTTCGGACAGGGGGGTGCTGAAGCTTTCTTT. Supplemented by reference TRBV29-1 and TRBJ1-1, the full variable domain reads SAVISQKPSRDICQRGTSLTIQCQVDSQVTMMFWYRQQPGQSLTLIATANQGSEATYESGFVIDKFPISRPNLTFSTLTVSNMSPEDSSIYLCSTFGQGGAEAFFGQGTRLTVV.

This chain connects TRBV6-5 to TRBJ2-7; 8 nucleotides align to TRBD1. With 5 bases clipped from V and 2 bases from J, the junction kept 14 bases outside the gene matches. Germline loops: CDR1 MNHEY, CDR2 SVGAGI. This CDR3 is built from 17 residues. CDR3 protein: CASSHRRGTGGTYEQYF. The CDR3 DNA follows: TGTGCCAGCAGTCACAGGCGCGGGACAGGTGGGACCTACGAGCAGTACTTC.

This clonotype has more than one count but fewer than ten. V is TRBV20-1 and J is TRBJ2-7, with 10 nucleotides matching TRBD2. Trimming cost V 6 bases and J 2 bases; bases outside gene matches: 10. Germline assignment: CDR1 DFQATT and CDR2 SNEGSKA (reference sequence). The length of the CDR3 is 15 residues. CDR3 in DNA: TGCAGTGCCACGCGAGGGCTAGCGGGGGCCTACGAGCAGTACTTC. Its protein is CSATRGLAGAYEQYF.

This sequence joins TRBV4-3 and TRBJ2-2, with D unresolved. Trimming took 0 bases from V and 0 from J, leaving 8 bases between them. Germline V gene lookup returns CDR1 LGHNA and CDR2 YSLEER. The CDR3 sequence is 16 residues long. As DNA, the CDR3 is TGCGCCAGCAGCCAAGATTTACCCCCGAACACCGGGGAGCTGTTTTTT. It translates to CASSQDLPPNTGELFF.

This clonotype was counted many times. This sequence joins TRBV20-1 and TRBJ2-5, with 12 bases that match TRBD2. Per the germline V gene, CDR1 is DFQATT and CDR2 is SNEGSKA (reference sequence). There are 18 residues in the CDR3. V was pared by 6 bases and J by 5 bases, with 19 bases of the junction left unmatched. This CDR3 is CSAPEPGLAGPRRETQYF. Written as DNA, the CDR3 is TGCAGTGCACCTGAACCGGGACTAGCGGGCCCTCGAAGGGAGACCCAGTACTTC.

V gene TRBV5-1 combines with J gene TRBJ1-1; the match to TRBD1 covers 7 bases. Germline V gives CDR1 SGHRS, CDR2 YFSETQ. The CDR3 consists of 14 residues. The junction had 5 bases not matched to a gene; V was cut back by 0 bases and J by 6 bases. The CDR3 nucleotides are TGCGCCAGCAGCTTGGAGCTCGACAGGGCTGAAGCTTTCTTT. As protein: CASSLELDRAEAFF.

In its sample, this clonotype was seen many times. The rearrangement links TRBV29-1 to TRBJ2-1; 8 nucleotides agree with TRBD2. This CDR3 region has 17 residues. V was clipped by 3 bases and J by 2 bases; unmatched bases: 12. CDR1 is SQVTM, CDR2 ANQGSEA, per germline. This CDR3 reads CSVEGSRAGGTYNEQFF. The DNA of the CDR3 is TGCAGCGTTGAGGGGTCCCGGGCGGGAGGTACCTACAATGAGCAGTTCTTC.

The V and J genes are TRBV25-1 and TRBJ2-7, with TRBD2 identical over 11 bases. With V trimmed by 4 bases and J by 3 bases, 5 bases remained unmatched. CDR3 length: 15 residues. Germline V gene sequence: CDR1 MGHDK, CDR2 SYGVNS. CDR3 DNA: TGTGCCAGCAGTGGACTAGCGGGAACCCGCTACGAGCAGTACTTC. As protein: CASSGLAGTRYEQYF.

This clonotype was observed at least ten times. The chain has TRBV5-1 and TRBJ2-5; D is undetermined. Germline V gene lookup returns CDR1 SGHRS and CDR2 YFSETQ. The V and J ends lost 2 bases and 5 bases respectively, with 10 bases between them. This CDR3 is built from 13 residues. DNA for the CDR3: TGCGCCAGCAGCTTCCCGAATTTGGAGACCCAGTACTTC. It is translated as CASSFPNLETQYF.

This chain joins TRBV14 and TRBJ2-7, with 8 bases matching TRBD1. The CDR3 contains 16 residues. The ends lost 0 bases at V and 4 bases at J; junction bases unmatched: 8. Germline values: CDR1 SGHDN, CDR2 FVKESK. In nucleotides, the CDR3 is TGTGCCAGCAGCCAAGATGGGGCAGGGGGCGTTTACGAGCAGTACTTC. Protein: CASSQDGAGGVYEQYF.